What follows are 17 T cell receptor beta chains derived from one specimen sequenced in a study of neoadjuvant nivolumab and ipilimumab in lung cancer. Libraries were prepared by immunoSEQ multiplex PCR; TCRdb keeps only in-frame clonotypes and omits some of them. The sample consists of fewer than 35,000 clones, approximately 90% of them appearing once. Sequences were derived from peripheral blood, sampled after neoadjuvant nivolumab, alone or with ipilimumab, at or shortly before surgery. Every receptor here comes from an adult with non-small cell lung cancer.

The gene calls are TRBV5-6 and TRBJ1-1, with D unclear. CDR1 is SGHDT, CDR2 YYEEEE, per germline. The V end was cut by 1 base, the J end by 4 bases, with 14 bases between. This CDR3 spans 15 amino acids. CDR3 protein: CASSLPRGRGTEAFF. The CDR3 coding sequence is TGTGCCAGCAGCTTGCCCAGAGGGCGTGGCACTGAAGCTTTCTTT.

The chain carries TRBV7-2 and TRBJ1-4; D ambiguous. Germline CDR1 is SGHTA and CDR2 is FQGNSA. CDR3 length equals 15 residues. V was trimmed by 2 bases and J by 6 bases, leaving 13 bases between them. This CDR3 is CASSLTRRRDEKLFF. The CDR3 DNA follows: TGTGCCAGCAGCTTAACCCGTCGGAGGGATGAAAAACTGTTTTTT.

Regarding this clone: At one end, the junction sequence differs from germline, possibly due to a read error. The CDR3 sequence is CASSPQGRPVSF. The CDR3 bases are TGTGCCAGCTCACCACAGGGCAGGCCTGTATCCTTC. The gene calls are TRBV18 and TRBJ1-2; D is unresolved. CDR1 is KGHSH, CDR2 LQKENI, per germline. This CDR3 contains 12 residues.

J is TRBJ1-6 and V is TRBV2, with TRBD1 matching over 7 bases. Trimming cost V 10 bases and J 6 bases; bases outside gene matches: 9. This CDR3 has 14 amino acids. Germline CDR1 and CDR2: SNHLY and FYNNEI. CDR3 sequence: CATIPDRFNSPLHF. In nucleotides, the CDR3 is TGTGCCACAATCCCGGACAGGTTTAATTCACCCCTCCACTTT.

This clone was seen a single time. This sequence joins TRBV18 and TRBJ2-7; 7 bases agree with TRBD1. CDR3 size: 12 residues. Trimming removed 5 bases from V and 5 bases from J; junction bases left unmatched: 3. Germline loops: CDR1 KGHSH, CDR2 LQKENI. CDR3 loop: CASSGDRDEQYF. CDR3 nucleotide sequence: TGTGCCAGCTCAGGAGACAGGGACGAGCAGTACTTC.

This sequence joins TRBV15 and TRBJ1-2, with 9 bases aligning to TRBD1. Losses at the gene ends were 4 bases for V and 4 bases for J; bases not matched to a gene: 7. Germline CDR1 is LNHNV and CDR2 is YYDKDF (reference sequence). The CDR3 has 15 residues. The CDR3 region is CATSKGQGGGYGYTF. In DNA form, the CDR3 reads TGTGCCACCAGCAAGGGACAGGGCGGGGGCTATGGCTACACCTTC.

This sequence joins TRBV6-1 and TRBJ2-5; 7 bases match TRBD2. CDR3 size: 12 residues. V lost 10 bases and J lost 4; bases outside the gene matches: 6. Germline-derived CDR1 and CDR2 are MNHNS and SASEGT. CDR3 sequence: CANGDYPETQYF. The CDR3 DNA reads TGTGCCAACGGGGACTACCCAGAGACCCAGTACTTC.

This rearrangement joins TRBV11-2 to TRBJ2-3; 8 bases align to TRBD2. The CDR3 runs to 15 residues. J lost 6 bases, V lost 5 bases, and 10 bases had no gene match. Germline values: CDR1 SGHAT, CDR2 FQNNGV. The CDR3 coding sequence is TGTGCCAGCAGCATAAAGCGGGGGTACATGGATACGCAGTATTTT. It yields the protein CASSIKRGYMDTQYF. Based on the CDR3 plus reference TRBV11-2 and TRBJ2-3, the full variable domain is EAGVAQSPRYKIIEKRQSVAFWCNPISGHATLYWYQQILGQGPKLLIQFQNNGVVDDSQLPKDRFSAERLKGVDSTLKIQPAKLEDSAVYLCASSIKRGYMDTQYFGPGTRLTVL.

The CDR3 DNA reads as TGTGCCAGCAGCTTCCGGTTGATGGGCACAGATACGCAGTATTTT. Translation: CASSFRLMGTDTQYF. The rearrangement uses TRBV5-4 and TRBJ2-3; no clear D. V was trimmed by 2 bases and J by 1 base, leaving 11 bases between them. The CDR3 length is 15 residues. The V gene's germline CDR1 is SGHNT and CDR2 YYREEE (reference sequence).

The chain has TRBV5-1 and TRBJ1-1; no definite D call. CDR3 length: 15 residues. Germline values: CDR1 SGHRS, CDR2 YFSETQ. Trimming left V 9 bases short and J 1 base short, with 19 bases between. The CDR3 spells CATSAVGPRNTEAFF. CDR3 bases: TGCGCCACCTCAGCGGTAGGGCCCAGGAACACTGAAGCTTTCTTT.

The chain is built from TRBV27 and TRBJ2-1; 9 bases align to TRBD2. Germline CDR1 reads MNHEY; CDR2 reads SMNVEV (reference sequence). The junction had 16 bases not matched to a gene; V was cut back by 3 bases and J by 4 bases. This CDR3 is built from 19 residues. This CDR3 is CASSLVAPSGATPYNEQFF. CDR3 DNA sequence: TGTGCCAGCAGTTTGGTCGCGCCTAGCGGGGCGACCCCTTACAATGAGCAGTTCTTC.

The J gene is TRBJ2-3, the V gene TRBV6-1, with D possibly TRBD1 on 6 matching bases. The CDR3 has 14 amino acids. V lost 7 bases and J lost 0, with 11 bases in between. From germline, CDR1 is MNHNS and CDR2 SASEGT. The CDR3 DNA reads TGTGCCAGCAAATGGGACACAAGCACAGATACGCAGTATTTT. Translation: CASKWDTSTDTQYF.

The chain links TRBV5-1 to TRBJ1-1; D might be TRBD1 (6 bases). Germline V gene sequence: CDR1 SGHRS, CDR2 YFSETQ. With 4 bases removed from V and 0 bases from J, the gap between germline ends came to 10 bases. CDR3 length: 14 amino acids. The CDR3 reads CASSQTGLNTEAFF. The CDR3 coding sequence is TGCGCCAGCAGCCAAACAGGGCTGAACACTGAAGCTTTCTTT.

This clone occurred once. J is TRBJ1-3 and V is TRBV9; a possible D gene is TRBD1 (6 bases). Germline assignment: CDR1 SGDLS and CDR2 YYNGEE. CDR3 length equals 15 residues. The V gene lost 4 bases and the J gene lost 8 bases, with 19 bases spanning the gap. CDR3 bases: TGTGCCAGCAGCTCTCGGGACTTTTCAGGGGACACCATATATTTT. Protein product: CASSSRDFSGDTIYF.

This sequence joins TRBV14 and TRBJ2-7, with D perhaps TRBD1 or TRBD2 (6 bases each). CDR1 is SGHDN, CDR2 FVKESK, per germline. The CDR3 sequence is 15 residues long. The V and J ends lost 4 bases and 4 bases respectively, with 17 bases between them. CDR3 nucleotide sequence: TGTGCCAGCAGCCCGAGGGGGGTCATGTGGTACGAGCAGTACTTC. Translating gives CASSPRGVMWYEQYF.

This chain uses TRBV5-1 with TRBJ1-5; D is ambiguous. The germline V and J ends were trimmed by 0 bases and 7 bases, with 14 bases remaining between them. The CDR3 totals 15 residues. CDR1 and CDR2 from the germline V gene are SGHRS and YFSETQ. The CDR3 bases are TGCGCCAGCAGCTTGGTGGGCCCCCCGGAACAGCCCCAGCATTTT. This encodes CASSLVGPPEQPQHF.

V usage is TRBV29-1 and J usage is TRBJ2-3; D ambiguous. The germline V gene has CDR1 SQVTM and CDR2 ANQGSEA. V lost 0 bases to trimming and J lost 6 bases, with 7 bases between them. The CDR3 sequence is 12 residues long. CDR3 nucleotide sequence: TGCAGCGTTGAAGAGCCAAGGGATACGCAGTATTTT. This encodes CSVEEPRDTQYF.